These 11 T cell receptor beta chains originate from one sample sequenced in a study of T cell responses to AZD1222 COVID-19 vaccine. Assay: immunoSEQ multiplex PCR; the TCRdb copy retains only in-frame clones and omits some. The table has roughly 100,000 clones, around 89% seen once; the top ten hold about 1.5%. The sample here was peripheral blood, taken on day 0 of AZD1222 vaccination. The receptor source for this set is an adult in good health.

With respect to this clone: Its ends do not fully match the called genes, so a read error is possible. The chain recombines TRBV5-1 with TRBJ2-7; D may be TRBD1 or TRBD2 (5 bases each). Germline CDR1 is SGHRS and CDR2 is YFSETQ. This CDR3 is built from 12 residues. This CDR3 reads CASNLGDYEQYF. The DNA of the CDR3 is TGCGCCAGCAACTTGGGGGACTACGAGCAGTACTTC.

This sequence joins TRBV10-3 and TRBJ1-1; D might be TRBD1 (5 bases). Germline assignment: CDR1 ENHRY and CDR2 SYGVKD. V was cut by 0 bases and J by 0 bases, with 8 bases left in between. The CDR3 totals 15 residues. The CDR3, as DNA: TGTGCCATCAGTGAGTCTAACAGGCTGAACACTGAAGCTTTCTTT. It yields the protein CAISESNRLNTEAFF.

The chain joins TRBV5-6 to TRBJ2-7; 9 bases fit TRBD1. V gave up 0 bases and J gave up 5 bases; unmatched junction bases: 9. This CDR3 comprises 16 residues. CDR1 and CDR2 (germline): SGHDT, YYEEEE. The CDR3, as DNA: TGTGCCAGCAGCTTGGGGCCCGGACAGGGGAATAACGAGCAGTACTTC. Its protein is CASSLGPGQGNNEQYF.

The rearrangement joins TRBV28 to TRBJ2-1; 7 positions match TRBD2. Germline-derived CDR1 and CDR2 are MDHEN and SYDVKM. The length of the CDR3 is 14 residues. The V and J ends lost 1 base and 7 bases, in that order; junction bases with no gene match: 4. CDR3 loop: CASSLLAGDNEQFF. The CDR3 nucleotides are TGTGCCAGCAGTTTATTGGCGGGGGATAATGAGCAGTTCTTC.

The chain combines TRBV7-2 with TRBJ1-3; no definite D call. The CDR3 length is 14 residues. V lost 2 bases to trimming and J lost 0 bases, with 5 bases between them. Germline lookup yields CDR1 SGHTA and CDR2 FQGNSA. In DNA, the CDR3 is TGTGCCAGCAGCTTACCAAGCTCTGGAAACACCATATATTTT. Amino acid sequence: CASSLPSSGNTIYF.

This chain connects TRBV19 to TRBJ2-5; D unresolved. V dropped 8 bases and J dropped 7 bases, with 11 bases sitting between them. Germline V gene lookup returns CDR1 LNHDA and CDR2 SQIVND (reference sequence). The CDR3 contains 11 residues. The CDR3 DNA is TGTGCCAGTGGTGAGGTCATGACCCAGTACTTC. This codes for CASGEVMTQYF.

The chain combines TRBV7-6 with TRBJ2-7; D remains ambiguous. Germline CDR1 and CDR2: SGHVS and FNYEAQ. V was clipped by 2 bases and J by 6 bases, with 11 bases between them. This CDR3 region has 13 residues. CDR3 in amino acids: CASSLWTGREQYF. The CDR3 DNA reads TGTGCCAGCAGCTTATGGACCGGACGCGAGCAGTACTTC. The entire variable domain, with the rest obtained from reference TRBV7-6 and TRBJ2-7, is as follows: GAGVSQSPRYKVTKRGQDVALRCDPISGHVSLYWYRQALGQGPEFLTYFNYEAQQDKSGLPNDRFSAERPEGSISTLTIQRTEQRDSAMYRCASSLWTGREQYFGPGTRLTVT.

The chain is built from TRBV2 and TRBJ1-5; D may be TRBD1 (5 bases). This CDR3 region has 15 residues. V was cut by 4 bases and J by 4 bases, with 14 bases left in between. Germline CDR1 and CDR2: SNHLY and FYNNEI. This chain's CDR3 is CASSGRGEGNQPQHF. CDR3 nucleotides: TGTGCCAGCAGTGGCCGGGGAGAGGGGAATCAGCCCCAGCATTTT.

This clone was counted a single time. The J gene is TRBJ1-4, the V gene TRBV2, with 8 bases lining up with TRBD1. Germline V gene data show CDR1 as SNHLY and CDR2 as FYNNEI. The CDR3 has 13 residues. The V and J ends lost 5 bases and 11 bases, in that order; junction bases with no gene match: 7. The CDR3 region has the DNA TGTGCCAGCAGTCCCCCGACAGGGGAGAAACTGTTTTTT. Its protein is CASSPPTGEKLFF.

This clone was recorded only once. The rearrangement joins TRBV6-5 to TRBJ2-5; D possibly corresponds to TRBD2 (5 bases). Per germline, CDR1 MNHEY and CDR2 SVGAGI. The CDR3 sequence is 12 residues long. The V and J ends lost 11 bases and 7 bases respectively, with 17 bases between them. The DNA of the CDR3 is TGTGCCGCCGGCCCCCCCGAGGGGACCCAGTACTTC. It codes for CAAGPPEGTQYF.

The chain has TRBV6-2 or TRBV6-3 and TRBJ2-2; 12 nucleotides agree with TRBD2. The CDR3 runs 17 residues. Germline V lookup: CDR1 MNHEY, CDR2 SVGEGT. Trimming removed 6 bases from V and 3 bases from J; junction bases left unmatched: 8. The CDR3 DNA follows: TGTGCCAGCAGCCACACTAGCGGGGGGAGTTACACCGGGGAGCTGTTTTTT. Its translation: CASSHTSGGSYTGELFF.